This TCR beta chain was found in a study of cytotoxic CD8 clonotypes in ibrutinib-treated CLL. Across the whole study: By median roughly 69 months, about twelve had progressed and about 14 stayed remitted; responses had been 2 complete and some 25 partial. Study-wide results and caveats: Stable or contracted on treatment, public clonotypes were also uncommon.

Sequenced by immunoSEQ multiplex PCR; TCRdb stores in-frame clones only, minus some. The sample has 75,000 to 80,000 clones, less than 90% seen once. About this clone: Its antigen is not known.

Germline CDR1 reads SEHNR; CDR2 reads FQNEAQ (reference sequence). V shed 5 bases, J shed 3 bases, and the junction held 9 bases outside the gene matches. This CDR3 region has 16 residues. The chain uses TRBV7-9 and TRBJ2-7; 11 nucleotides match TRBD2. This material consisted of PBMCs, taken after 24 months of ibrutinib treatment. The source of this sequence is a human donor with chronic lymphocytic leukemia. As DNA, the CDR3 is TGTGCCAGCAGCAGCGGGACTAGCGGTAAGCTCTACGAGCAGTACTTC. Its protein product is CASSSGTSGKLYEQYF.